The clone carrying this TCR beta chain was detected only a few times. The record originates from a study of CD8+CD57+ T cells in acquired aplastic anemia. Profiling of TCR beta VDJ combinations and CDR3 sequences used genomic DNA as template. From the reads, TCRdb called clonotypes with MiXCR, one entry per CDR3 protein. The data hold some 64,000 distinct CDR3 sequences, with around 55% observed a single time. The CDR3 loop spans 14 amino acids. CDR1 and CDR2 (germline): SNHLY, FYNNEI. V trimming: 4 bases; J trimming: 5 bases; junction bases outside the gene matches: 5. This clonotype originated in a human donor in good health, serving as a control. Sequences were obtained from sorted CD4+, CD8+, or CD8+CD57+ T cells (not recorded which) from PBMCs. V and J are TRBV2 and TRBJ2-5; the match to TRBD1 covers 9 bases. CDR3 sequence reads: CASSGGTGTETQYF. As DNA, the CDR3 is TGTGCCAGCAGTGGGGGGACAGGGACGGAGACCCAGTACTTC.